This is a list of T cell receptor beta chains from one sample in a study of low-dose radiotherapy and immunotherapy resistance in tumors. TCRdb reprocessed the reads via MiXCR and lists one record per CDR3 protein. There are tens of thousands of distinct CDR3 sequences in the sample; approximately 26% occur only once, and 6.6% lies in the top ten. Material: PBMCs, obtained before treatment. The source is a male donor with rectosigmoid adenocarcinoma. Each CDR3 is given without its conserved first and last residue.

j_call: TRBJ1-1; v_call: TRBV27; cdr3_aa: ASSFNGNTEAF
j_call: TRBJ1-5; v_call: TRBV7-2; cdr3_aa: ASSLVLQGSNQPQH
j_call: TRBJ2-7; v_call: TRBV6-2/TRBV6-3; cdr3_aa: ASSRTGTESYEQY
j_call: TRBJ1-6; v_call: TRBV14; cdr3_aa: ASSQWGNSPLH
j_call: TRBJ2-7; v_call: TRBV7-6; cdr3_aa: ASSLAPTGDYEQY
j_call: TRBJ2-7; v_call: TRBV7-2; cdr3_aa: ASSLALRYEQY
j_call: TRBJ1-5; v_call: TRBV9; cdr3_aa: ASSATENQPQH
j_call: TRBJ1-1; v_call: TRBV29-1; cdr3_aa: SVEWGAGTEAF
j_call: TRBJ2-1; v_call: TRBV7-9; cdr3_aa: ASSRTGQNNEQF
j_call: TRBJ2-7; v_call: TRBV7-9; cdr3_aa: ASSPGQKLGEQY
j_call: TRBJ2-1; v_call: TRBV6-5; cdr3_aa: ASSYGQHNEQF
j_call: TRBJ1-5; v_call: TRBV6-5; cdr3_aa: ASSSRIRGPQH
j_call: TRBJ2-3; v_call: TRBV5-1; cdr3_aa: ASSLGAHTGSGTDTQY
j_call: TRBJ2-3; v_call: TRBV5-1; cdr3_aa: ASSAAGQALSTDTQY
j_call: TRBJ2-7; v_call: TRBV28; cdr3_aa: ASSLRTGKNEQY
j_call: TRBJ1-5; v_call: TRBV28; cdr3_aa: ASSQGLGNQPQH
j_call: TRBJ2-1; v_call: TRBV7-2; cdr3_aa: ASSRRGVSSYNEQF
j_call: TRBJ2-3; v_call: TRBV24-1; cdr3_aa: ATSDLRSRGGTQY
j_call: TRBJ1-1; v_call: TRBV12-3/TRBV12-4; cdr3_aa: ASSFGQGIRAF
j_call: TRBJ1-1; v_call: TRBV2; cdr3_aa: ASRQLNTEAF
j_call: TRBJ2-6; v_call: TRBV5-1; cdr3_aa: ASSFSGANVLT
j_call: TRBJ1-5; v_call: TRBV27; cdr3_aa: ASSSSGQPQH
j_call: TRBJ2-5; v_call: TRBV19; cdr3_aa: ASSIGSSGGASETQY
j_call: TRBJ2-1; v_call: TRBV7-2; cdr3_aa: ASSLAGPRRQF
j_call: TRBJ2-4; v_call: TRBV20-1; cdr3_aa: SARGTTDIQY
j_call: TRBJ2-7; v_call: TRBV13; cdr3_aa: ASSLVGESSYEQY
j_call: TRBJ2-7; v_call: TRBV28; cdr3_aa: ASSLYSSGIAYEQY
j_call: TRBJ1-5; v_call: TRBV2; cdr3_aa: ASWTGRSNQPQH
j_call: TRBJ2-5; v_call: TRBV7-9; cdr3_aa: ASSLAPASQETQY
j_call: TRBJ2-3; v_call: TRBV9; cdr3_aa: ASSPLRGGGTDTQY
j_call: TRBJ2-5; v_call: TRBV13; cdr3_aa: ASSFRGHEETQY
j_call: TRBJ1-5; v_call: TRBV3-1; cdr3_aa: ASSQTGGSNQPQH
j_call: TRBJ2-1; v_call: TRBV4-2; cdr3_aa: ASSRHGTSGDNEQF
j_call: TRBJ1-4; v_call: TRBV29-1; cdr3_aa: SVADRGREKLF
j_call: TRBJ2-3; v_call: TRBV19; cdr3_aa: ASHKTAGVGDTQY
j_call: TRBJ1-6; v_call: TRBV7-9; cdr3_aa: ASSRGQYNSPLH
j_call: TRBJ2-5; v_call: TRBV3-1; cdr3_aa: ASRRQQETQY
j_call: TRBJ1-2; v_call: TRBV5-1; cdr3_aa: ASSLDGYGYT
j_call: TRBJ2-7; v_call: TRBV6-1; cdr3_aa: ASSRTGAGDYEQY
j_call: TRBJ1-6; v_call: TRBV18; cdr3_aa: ASSLTTGGLDSPLH
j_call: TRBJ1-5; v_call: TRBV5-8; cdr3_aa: ASSLAQNQPQH
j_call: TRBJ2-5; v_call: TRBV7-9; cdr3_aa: ASSKGQGVARETQY
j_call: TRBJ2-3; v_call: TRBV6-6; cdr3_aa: ASSYFAGSSATDTQY
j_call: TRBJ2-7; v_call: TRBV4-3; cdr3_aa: ASSQGTGTYEQY
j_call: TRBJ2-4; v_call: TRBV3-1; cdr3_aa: ASSHLAVAKNIQY
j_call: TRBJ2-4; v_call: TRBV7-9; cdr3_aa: ASSSSSGRGNIQY
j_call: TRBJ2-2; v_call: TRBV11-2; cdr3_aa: ASSVIRGARGGELF
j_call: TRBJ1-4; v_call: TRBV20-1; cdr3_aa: SARVAGNEKLF